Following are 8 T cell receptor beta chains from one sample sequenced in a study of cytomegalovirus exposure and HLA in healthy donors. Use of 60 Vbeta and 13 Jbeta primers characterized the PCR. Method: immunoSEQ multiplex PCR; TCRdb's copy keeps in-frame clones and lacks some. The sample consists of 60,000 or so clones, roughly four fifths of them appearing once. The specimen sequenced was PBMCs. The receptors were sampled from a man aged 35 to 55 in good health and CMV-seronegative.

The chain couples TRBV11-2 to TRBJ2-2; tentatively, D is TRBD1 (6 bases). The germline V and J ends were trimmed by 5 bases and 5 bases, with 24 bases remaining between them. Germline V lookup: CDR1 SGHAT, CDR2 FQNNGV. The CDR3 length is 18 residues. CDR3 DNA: TGTGCCAGCAGCCCAATAACGCCCCTGAGGGGGTTGACCGGGGAGCTGTTTTTT. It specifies CASSPITPLRGLTGELFF.

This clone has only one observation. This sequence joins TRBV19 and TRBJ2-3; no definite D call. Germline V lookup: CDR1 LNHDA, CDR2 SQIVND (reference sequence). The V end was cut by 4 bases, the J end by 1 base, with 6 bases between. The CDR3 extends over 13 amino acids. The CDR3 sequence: CASSTTGTDTQYF. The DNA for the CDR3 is TGTGCCAGTAGTACTACGGGCACAGATACGCAGTATTTT. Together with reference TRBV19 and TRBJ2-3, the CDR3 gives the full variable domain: DGGITQSPKYLFRKEGQNVTLSCEQNLNHDAMYWYRQDPGQGLRLIYYSQIVNDFQKGDIAEGYSVSREKKESFPLTVTSAQKNPTAFYLCASSTTGTDTQYFGPGTRLTVL.

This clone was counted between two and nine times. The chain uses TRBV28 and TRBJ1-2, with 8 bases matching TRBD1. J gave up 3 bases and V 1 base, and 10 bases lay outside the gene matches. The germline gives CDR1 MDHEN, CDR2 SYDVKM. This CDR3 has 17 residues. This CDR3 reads CASSLYQGAPGDYGYTF. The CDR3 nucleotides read TGTGCCAGCAGTTTATACCAGGGGGCGCCGGGAGACTATGGCTACACCTTC.

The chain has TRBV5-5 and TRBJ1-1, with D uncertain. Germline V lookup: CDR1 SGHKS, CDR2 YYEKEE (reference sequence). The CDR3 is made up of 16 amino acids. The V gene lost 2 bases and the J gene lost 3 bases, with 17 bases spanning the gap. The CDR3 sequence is CASSFVRGGDDTEAFF. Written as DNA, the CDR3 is TGTGCCAGCAGCTTTGTAAGAGGAGGTGATGACACTGAAGCTTTCTTT.

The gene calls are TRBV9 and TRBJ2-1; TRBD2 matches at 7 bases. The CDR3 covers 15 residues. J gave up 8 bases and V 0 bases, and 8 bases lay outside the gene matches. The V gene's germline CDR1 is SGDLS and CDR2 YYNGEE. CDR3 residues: CASSVAYWGGDEQFF. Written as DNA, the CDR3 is TGTGCCAGCAGCGTAGCGTATTGGGGAGGGGATGAGCAGTTCTTC.

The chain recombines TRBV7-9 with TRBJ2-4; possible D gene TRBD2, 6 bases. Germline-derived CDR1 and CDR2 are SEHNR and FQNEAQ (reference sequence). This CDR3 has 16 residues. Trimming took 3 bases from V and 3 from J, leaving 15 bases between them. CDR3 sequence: CASSLGGGGDKNIQYF. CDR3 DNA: TGTGCCAGCAGCTTGGGAGGTGGGGGTGACAAAAACATTCAGTACTTC. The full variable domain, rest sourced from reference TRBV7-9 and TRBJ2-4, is DTGVSQNPRHKITKRGQNVTFRCDPISEHNRLYWYRQTLGQGPEFLTYFQNEAQLEKSRLLSDRFSAERPKGSFSTLEIQRTEQGDSAMYLCASSLGGGGDKNIQYFGAGTRLSVL.

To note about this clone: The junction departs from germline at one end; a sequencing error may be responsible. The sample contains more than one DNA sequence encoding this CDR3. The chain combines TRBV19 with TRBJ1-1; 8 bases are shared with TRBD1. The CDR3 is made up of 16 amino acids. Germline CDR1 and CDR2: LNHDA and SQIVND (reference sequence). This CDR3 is CASRDFSGQENTEAFF. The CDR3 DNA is TGTGCCAGTAGGGACTTCTCGGGACAGGAGAACACTGAAGCCTTCTTT.

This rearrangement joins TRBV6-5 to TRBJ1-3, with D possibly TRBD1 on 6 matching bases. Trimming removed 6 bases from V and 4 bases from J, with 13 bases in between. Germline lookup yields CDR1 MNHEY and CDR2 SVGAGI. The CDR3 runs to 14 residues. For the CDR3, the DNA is TGTGCCAGCAGCCAAACAGGGTTCGGAAACACCATATATTTT. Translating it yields CASSQTGFGNTIYF.